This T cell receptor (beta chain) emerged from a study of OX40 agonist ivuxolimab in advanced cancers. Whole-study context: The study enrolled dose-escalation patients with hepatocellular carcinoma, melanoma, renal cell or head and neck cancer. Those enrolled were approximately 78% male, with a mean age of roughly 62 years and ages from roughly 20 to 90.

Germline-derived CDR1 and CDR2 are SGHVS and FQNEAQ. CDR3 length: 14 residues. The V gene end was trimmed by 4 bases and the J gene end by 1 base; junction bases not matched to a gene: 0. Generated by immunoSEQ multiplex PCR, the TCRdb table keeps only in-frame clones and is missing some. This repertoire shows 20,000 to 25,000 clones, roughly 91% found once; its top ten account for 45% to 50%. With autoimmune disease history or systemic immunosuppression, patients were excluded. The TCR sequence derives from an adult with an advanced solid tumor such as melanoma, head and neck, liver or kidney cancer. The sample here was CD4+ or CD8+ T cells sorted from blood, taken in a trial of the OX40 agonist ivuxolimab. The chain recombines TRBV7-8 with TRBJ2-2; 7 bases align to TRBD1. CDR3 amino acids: CASSWTGNTGELFF. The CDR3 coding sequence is TGTGCCAGCAGCTGGACAGGGAACACCGGGGAGCTGTTTTTT.